This entry lists 28 T cell receptor beta chains sequenced from one sample in a study of blood T cells in healthy people across ages. A second about 6 to 12 cycle PCR used barcoded and J-beta primers. TCRdb analysed the 5' RACE reads with MiXCR anew, one entry per CDR3 protein. The sample includes some 370,000 distinct CDR3 sequences, more than 45% seen only once; the top ten take around 49%. Sequenced material: blood. All receptors derive from a man between 60 and 70 years old in good health.

V and J are TRBV5-5 and TRBJ1-5; D ambiguous. V dropped 2 bases and J dropped 9 bases, with 18 bases sitting between them. Germline values: CDR1 SGHKS, CDR2 YYEKEE (reference sequence). The CDR3 has 15 residues. CDR3 bases: TGTGCCAGCAGCTTTGGTTCTGACTCCATGGGGCCCCAGCATTTT. Translating it yields CASSFGSDSMGPQHF.

The V gene is TRBV20-1, the J gene TRBJ1-2; tentatively, D is TRBD1 (5 bases). This CDR3 contains 13 residues. The V and J ends lost 2 bases and 6 bases respectively, with 13 bases between them. Germline V CDR1 and CDR2: DFQATT, SNEGSKA (reference sequence). The CDR3 loop is CSARMGGSHGYTF. In DNA, the CDR3 is TGCAGTGCTAGAATGGGGGGGAGCCATGGCTACACCTTC.

The chain recombines TRBV6-5 with TRBJ2-7; D remains ambiguous. Trimming shortened V by 5 bases and J by 4 bases, and 12 bases separated the two germline ends. Germline lookup yields CDR1 MNHEY and CDR2 SVGAGI. CDR3 size: 13 residues. The CDR3 DNA is TGTGCCAGCAGTCCCCGCGACCTATACGAGCAGTACTTC. Protein product: CASSPRDLYEQYF.

As to this clonotype: A read error is possible here, since a much larger clone lies one base away. The chain uses TRBV29-1 and TRBJ2-6; D is undetermined. The V end was cut by 5 bases, the J end by 0 bases, with 8 bases between. The length of the CDR3 is 14 residues. The germline CDR1 and CDR2 sequences are SQVTM and ANQGSEA. CDR3 sequence (DNA): TGCAGCGTTAATGGTGGCTCTGGGGCCAACGTCCTGACTTTC. It specifies CSVNGGSGANVLTF.

This chain links TRBV29-1 with TRBJ2-1; D gene uncertain. CDR3 length equals 10 residues. Per germline, CDR1 SQVTM and CDR2 ANQGSEA. Trimming cost V 4 bases and J 10 bases, with 8 bases left between them. The CDR3 region is CSVGTDEQFF. The DNA for the CDR3 is TGCAGCGTTGGGACGGACGAGCAGTTCTTC.

This chain connects TRBV29-1 to TRBJ2-7; D possibly corresponds to TRBD2 (6 bases). Trimming pared 4 bases from V and 2 bases from J, leaving 15 bases between. This CDR3 is 14 amino acids long. Germline CDR1 reads SQVTM; CDR2 reads ANQGSEA. In DNA form, the CDR3 reads TGCAGCGTTGCAATCGGCAGGACTACCTACGAGCAGTACTTC. As protein: CSVAIGRTTYEQYF.

V usage is TRBV10-3 and J usage is TRBJ1-1, with 11 bases identical to TRBD1. Germline CDR1 ENHRY, CDR2 SYGVKD. The CDR3 runs to 16 residues. The junction had 5 bases not matched to a gene; V was cut back by 0 bases and J by 5 bases. The CDR3 protein is CAISESDRGRRTEAFF. CDR3 sequence (DNA): TGTGCCATCAGTGAGTCGGACAGGGGGCGTCGTACTGAAGCTTTCTTT.

Comment on this clonotype: At one of its ends the junction is not consistent with the germline gene, which may arise from a read error. This chain uses TRBV12-3 or TRBV12-4 with TRBJ2-3, with D possibly being TRBD2 (6 bases). The CDR3 consists of 15 residues. This chain's CDR3 is CTSSLRGASTDTQYF. The CDR3 nucleotides read TGTACCAGTAGTTTGCGGGGCGCCAGCACAGATACGCAGTATTTT.

This chain uses TRBV12-3 or TRBV12-4 with TRBJ2-3; D tentatively fits TRBD1 or TRBD2 (6 bases each). Trimming shortened V by 6 bases and J by 1 base, and 17 bases separated the two germline ends. The CDR3 sequence is 16 residues long. The CDR3 is CASSLRRGQGTDTQYF. The DNA for the CDR3 is TGTGCCAGCAGCCTAAGACGGGGGCAAGGCACAGATACGCAGTATTTT.

In regard to this clonotype: The junction does not match germline at one end; this may be a read error. The rearrangement links TRBV15 to TRBJ2-1; D is unresolved. The CDR3 sequence is 14 residues long. Germline V gene lookup returns CDR1 LNHNV and CDR2 YYDKDF (reference sequence). CDR3 loop: CATSRDRGNNEQIF. The CDR3 DNA follows: TGTGCCACCAGCAGAGATCGCGGAAACAATGAGCAGATCTTC.

The V and J genes are TRBV12-3 or TRBV12-4 and TRBJ1-5, with D possibly being TRBD1 (6 bases). This CDR3 has 13 residues. V was trimmed by 3 bases and J by 5 bases, leaving 8 bases between them. CDR3 DNA: TGTGCCAGCAGTTTGACAGGATATCAGCCCCAGCATTTT. Protein: CASSLTGYQPQHF.

CDR3 sequence reads: CASSLTGANEKLFF. The CDR3 region has the DNA TGTGCCAGCTCACTGACAGGGGCTAATGAAAAACTGTTTTTT. The chain employs TRBV18 and TRBJ1-4, with 8 bases fitting TRBD1. Trimming at V came to 4 bases and at J to 3 bases, leaving 1 base not matched to a gene. The CDR3 is made up of 14 amino acids. Germline V gene lookup returns CDR1 KGHSH and CDR2 LQKENI.

V usage is TRBV20-1 and J usage is TRBJ2-7, with TRBD2 identical over 9 bases. V lost 4 bases, J lost 6 bases, and 4 bases stayed unmatched. Germline assignment: CDR1 DFQATT and CDR2 SNEGSKA (reference sequence). This CDR3 is 12 amino acids long. The CDR3 is CSATVAGVEQYF. In DNA, the CDR3 is TGCAGTGCTACGGTAGCGGGAGTCGAGCAGTACTTC.

This clonotype has just a few counts. The gene calls are TRBV29-1 and TRBJ2-5, with D tentatively TRBD1 (6 bases). CDR1 SQVTM and CDR2 ANQGSEA come from the germline V gene. The CDR3 extends over 14 amino acids. The ends were cut back, 3 bases at V and 5 bases at J, with 16 bases in the middle. The CDR3 DNA sequence: TGCAGCGTTGAGTCCGGGACAAAGGGGGAGACCCAGTACTTC. It is translated as CSVESGTKGETQYF.

This chain connects TRBV6-2 or TRBV6-3 to TRBJ2-1, with D unresolved. The CDR3 is 12 amino acids. Germline CDR1 reads MNHEY; CDR2 reads SVGEGT. Trimming pared 1 base from V and 7 bases from J, leaving 5 bases between. The CDR3 loop is CASSYLGNEQFF. DNA for the CDR3: TGTGCCAGCAGTTACTTGGGGAATGAGCAGTTCTTC.

The chain recombines TRBV6-5 with TRBJ2-3; TRBD2 might be the D (5 bases). This CDR3 has 15 amino acids. CDR1 is MNHEY, CDR2 SVGAGI, per germline. V was shortened by 6 bases and J by 2 bases, with 15 bases between the two germline ends. DNA for the CDR3: TGTGCCAGCAGCCATAAGGACGGACTCACAGATACGCAGTATTTT. Amino acids: CASSHKDGLTDTQYF.

Details on this clonotype: This may be a read error: a much more frequent sequence differs by one nucleotide. The gene calls are TRBV7-2 and TRBJ2-6; D gene uncertain. This CDR3 is 15 amino acids long. Germline CDR1 reads SGHTA; CDR2 reads FQGNSA. In DNA, the CDR3 is TGTGCCAGCAGCCCCAGCCCCCCTGGGACCAACGTCCTGACTTTC. Protein sequence: CASSPSPPGTNVLTF.

This clonotype was seen only once. V is TRBV5-1 and J is TRBJ2-3; 7 bases are a match to TRBD2. V dropped 0 bases and J dropped 4; count of bases not matched to a gene: 5. The germline V gene has CDR1 SGHRS and CDR2 YFSETQ. This CDR3 comprises 15 residues. The CDR3 region has the DNA TGCGCCAGCAGCTTGGGGCAGGGAGGGCCAGATACGCAGTATTTT. Residues: CASSLGQGGPDTQYF.

The V gene is TRBV20-1, the J gene TRBJ2-3; 7 bases map to TRBD2. Germline-derived CDR1 and CDR2 are DFQATT and SNEGSKA (reference sequence). V was clipped by 0 bases and J by 7 bases; unmatched bases: 10. This CDR3 region has 15 residues. CDR3 DNA: TGCAGTGCTAGAGATATGTGGGGGGGGGACTATACGCAGTATTTT. Protein product: CSARDMWGGDYTQYF.

This clonotype was found once. The chain couples TRBV20-1 to TRBJ1-2; D possibly corresponds to TRBD1 (6 bases). The CDR3 has 16 amino acids. V was clipped by 5 bases and J by 0 bases, with 19 bases between them. Germline CDR1 is DFQATT and CDR2 is SNEGSKA (reference sequence). The CDR3 DNA reads as TGCAGTGCTCCTCGGGAGGGGGGTCTCGCTAACTATGGCTACACCTTC. Translating gives CSAPREGGLANYGYTF.

This clonotype has more than one count but fewer than ten. This sequence joins TRBV27 and TRBJ2-1; 9 bases map to TRBD2. This CDR3 contains 15 residues. The V segment lost 1 base and the J segment 8 bases; nucleotides outside the gene matches: 6. Looked up from germline, CDR1 is MNHEY and CDR2 is SMNVEV (reference sequence). CDR3 DNA sequence: TGTGCCAGCAGTTTATACCTAGCGGGAACACATGAGCAGTTCTTC. It encodes CASSLYLAGTHEQFF.

This rearrangement joins TRBV20-1 to TRBJ2-1; perhaps D is TRBD1 or TRBD2 (5 bases each). The V gene's germline CDR1 is DFQATT and CDR2 SNEGSKA (reference sequence). CDR3 length equals 14 residues. The ends were cut back, 3 bases at V and 9 bases at J, with 18 bases in the middle. The CDR3 sequence is CSARESGSKREQFF. The CDR3 nucleotides are TGCAGTGCTAGGGAGTCAGGGAGTAAGCGTGAGCAGTTCTTC.

The chain recombines TRBV4-2 with TRBJ1-2; D might be TRBD1 (6 bases). CDR3 length: 14 residues. Germline CDR1 is LGHNA and CDR2 is YNFKEQ. Trimming removed 1 base from V and 2 bases from J, with 8 bases in between. Here the CDR3 DNA reads TGTGCCAGCAGCCAAGTAGGGACAAACTATGGCTACACCTTC. It yields the protein CASSQVGTNYGYTF.

The V and J genes are TRBV6-2 or TRBV6-3 and TRBJ2-6; D possibly corresponds to TRBD2 (6 bases). V was shortened by 6 bases and J by 0 bases, with 15 bases between the two germline ends. The CDR3 loop spans 17 amino acids. Germline V gives CDR1 MNHEY, CDR2 SVGEGT. The CDR3 spells CASSTGDPFSGANVLTF. As DNA, the CDR3 is TGTGCCAGCAGCACGGGAGACCCGTTCTCTGGGGCCAACGTCCTGACTTTC.

The gene calls are TRBV10-2 and TRBJ2-5; D is undetermined. CDR3 size: 14 residues. Deletions cut 3 bases from V and 6 bases from J, with 14 bases between. Germline CDR1 WSHSY, CDR2 SAAADI. The CDR3 coding sequence is TGCGCCAGCAGTGATGTTGGAGTGGGTCAGACCCAGTACTTC. Its protein product is CASSDVGVGQTQYF.

J is TRBJ1-6 and V is TRBV28; a possible D gene is TRBD1 (6 bases). Germline CDR1 MDHEN, CDR2 SYDVKM. V was trimmed by 6 bases and J by 5 bases, leaving 14 bases between them. The CDR3 is 15 amino acids. This CDR3 is CASRWDISDNSPLHF. CDR3 bases: TGTGCCAGCAGGTGGGACATAAGCGATAATTCACCCCTCCACTTT.

The chain recombines TRBV10-1 with TRBJ2-7; 10 nucleotides line up with TRBD1. CDR3 size: 16 residues. The germline V gene encodes CDR1 WNHNN and CDR2 SYGVQD (reference sequence). V lost 7 bases, J lost 0 bases, and 9 bases stayed unmatched. The CDR3 bases are TGCGCCAGCAAGATGGGGACAGGGGCCATCTCCTACGAGCAGTACTTC. Translated, it gives CASKMGTGAISYEQYF.

Only a few counts were recorded for this clonotype. V usage is TRBV7-2 and J usage is TRBJ2-7; TRBD2 agrees at 12 bases. This CDR3 region has 15 residues. Germline V gene sequence: CDR1 SGHTA, CDR2 FQGNSA. With V trimmed by 2 bases and J by 7 bases, 6 bases remained unmatched. In DNA, the CDR3 is TGTGCCAGCAGCTTAACCCGACTAGCGGGAGAAGAGCAGTACTTC. This gives the protein CASSLTRLAGEEQYF.